This T cell receptor beta chain was sequenced in a study of low-dose radiotherapy and immunotherapy resistance in tumors. This clonotype was picked up many times. V gave up 6 bases and J gave up 4 bases, with 10 bases separating them. The CDR3 contains 13 residues. Germline CDR1 and CDR2: SNHLY and FYNNEI. Primers used for first-strand cDNA, a TRAV- and TRBV-specific set, covered both alpha and beta chains. TCRs underwent about 20 PCR cycles of amplification with a constant-region primer and V-primer adapter. Each CDR3 protein is one row after TCRdb ran MiXCR on the reads. The sample has roughly 90,000 distinct CDR3 sequences, 20% to 25% seen once; the top ten hold about 13%. Time point indicated: after trial treatment. Described treatment: LDRT plus nivolumab, ipilimumab, low-dose cyclophosphamide and aspirin (RACIN trial).

This chain uses TRBV2 with TRBJ2-4, with TRBD2 as a possible D gene (6 bases). The TCR sequence derives from a female donor with ovarian cancer. This specimen was PBMCs, taken after low-dose radiotherapy plus immunotherapy. CDR3 coding DNA: TGTGCCAGCAGCCCCAGCGGGAAAAACATTCAGTACTTC. Translated, it gives CASSPSGKNIQYF.